The entry that follows covers one T cell receptor (beta chain) sequence. Antigen unknown. This sample also contains other DNA sequences that code for the same CDR3. This specimen belongs to a study of cytomegalovirus exposure and HLA in healthy donors. V was cut by 2 bases and J by 5 bases, with 9 bases left in between. The CDR3 totals 14 residues. Germline V gives CDR1 MNHEY, CDR2 SVGAGI. Overall study findings and caveats: V- and J-gene trimming in TCR beta was tied to a missense DCLRE1C variant by an analysis performed later. Later analysis found that TCR beta chains associated with HLA were more clonally expanded than other, equally common chains.

The primer mix had 60 Vbeta and 13 Jbeta primers. How the authors handled the data: Roughly 10 million shared chains were among around 78 million unique TCR beta chains counted in a later analysis. The repertoire was sequenced with immunoSEQ multiplex PCR; TCRdb's copy has only in-frame clones and lacks some. That table furnishes V, J and clone size, whereas the DNA furnished D and trimming. The sample has some 120,000 clones; roughly 76% are singletons. This clonotype was sampled from a woman aged 40-49 years in good health and CMV-seropositive. Sample: PBMCs. V is TRBV6-5 and J is TRBJ1-4; D not resolved. CDR3 in amino acids: CASSYTGSNEKLFF. As DNA, the CDR3 is TGTGCCAGCAGTTACACCGGGAGCAATGAAAAACTGTTTTTT.